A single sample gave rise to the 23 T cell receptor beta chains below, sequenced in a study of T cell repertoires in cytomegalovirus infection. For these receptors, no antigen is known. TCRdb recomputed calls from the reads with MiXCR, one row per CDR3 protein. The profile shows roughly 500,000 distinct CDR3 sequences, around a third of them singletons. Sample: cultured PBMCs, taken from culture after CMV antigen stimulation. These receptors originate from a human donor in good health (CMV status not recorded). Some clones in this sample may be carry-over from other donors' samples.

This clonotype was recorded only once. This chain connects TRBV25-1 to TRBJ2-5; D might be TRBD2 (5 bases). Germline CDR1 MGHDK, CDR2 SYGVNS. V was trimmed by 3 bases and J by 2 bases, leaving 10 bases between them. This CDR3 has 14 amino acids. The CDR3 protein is CASSDLGLQETQYF. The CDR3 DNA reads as TGTGCCAGCAGTGACCTAGGACTGCAAGAGACCCAGTACTTC.

The DNA for the CDR3 is TGTGCCAGTAGTATCCAAACAGGGGGCCTGACTGAAGCTTTCTTT. It encodes CASSIQTGGLTEAFF. The chain carries TRBV19 and TRBJ1-1, with TRBD1 matching 9 bases. There are 15 residues in the CDR3. Unmatched junction bases numbered 7, after V lost 3 bases and J lost 5 bases. Germline assignment: CDR1 LNHDA and CDR2 SQIVND (reference sequence).

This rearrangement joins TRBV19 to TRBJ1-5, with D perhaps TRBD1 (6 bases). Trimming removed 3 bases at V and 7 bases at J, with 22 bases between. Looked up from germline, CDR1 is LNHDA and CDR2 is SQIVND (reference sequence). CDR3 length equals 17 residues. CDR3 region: CASSIDGSGASPQPQHF. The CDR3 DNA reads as TGTGCCAGTAGTATCGACGGTTCGGGGGCTAGTCCCCAGCCCCAGCATTTT.

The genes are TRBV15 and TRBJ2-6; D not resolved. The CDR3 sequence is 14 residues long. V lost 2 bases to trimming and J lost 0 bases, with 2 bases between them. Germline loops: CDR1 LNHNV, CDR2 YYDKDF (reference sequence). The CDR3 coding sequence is TGTGCCACCAGCAGACCCTCTGGGGCCAACGTCCTGACTTTC. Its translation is CATSRPSGANVLTF.

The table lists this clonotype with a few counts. CDR3 bases: TGTGCCAGCAGCTTAGGGGACAGGGGATTTTCCGAGCAGTTCTTC. It encodes CASSLGDRGFSEQFF. The chain links TRBV7-9 to TRBJ2-1, with 10 bases matching TRBD1. The J segment lost 10 bases and the V segment lost 1 base, leaving 7 bases of the junction unmatched. The CDR3 is 15 residues long. In germline, CDR1 is SEHNR, CDR2 FQNEAQ (reference sequence).

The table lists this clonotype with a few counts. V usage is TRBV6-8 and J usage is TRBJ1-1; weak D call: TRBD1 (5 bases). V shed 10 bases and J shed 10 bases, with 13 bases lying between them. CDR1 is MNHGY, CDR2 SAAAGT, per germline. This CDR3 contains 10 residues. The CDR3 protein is CATGWGGAFF. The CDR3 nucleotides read TGTGCCACCGGATGGGGGGGAGCTTTCTTT.

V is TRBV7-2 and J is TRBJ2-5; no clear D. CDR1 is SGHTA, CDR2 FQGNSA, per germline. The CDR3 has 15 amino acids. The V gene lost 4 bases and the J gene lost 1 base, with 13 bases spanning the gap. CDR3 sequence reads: CASSYQSQSQETQYF. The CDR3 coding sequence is TGTGCCAGCAGCTACCAGAGTCAGAGCCAAGAGACCCAGTACTTC. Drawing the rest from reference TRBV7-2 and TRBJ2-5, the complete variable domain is GAGVSQSPSNKVTEKGKDVELRCDPISGHTALYWYRQSLGQGLEFLIYFQGNSAPDKSGLPSDRFSAERTGGSVSTLTIQRTQQEDSAVYLCASSYQSQSQETQYFGPGTRLLVL.

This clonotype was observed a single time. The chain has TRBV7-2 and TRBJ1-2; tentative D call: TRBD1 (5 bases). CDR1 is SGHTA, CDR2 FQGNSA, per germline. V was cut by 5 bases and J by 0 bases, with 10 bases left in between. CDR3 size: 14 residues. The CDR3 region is CASSPQTANYGYTF. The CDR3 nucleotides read TGTGCCAGCAGCCCCCAGACAGCTAACTATGGCTACACCTTC.

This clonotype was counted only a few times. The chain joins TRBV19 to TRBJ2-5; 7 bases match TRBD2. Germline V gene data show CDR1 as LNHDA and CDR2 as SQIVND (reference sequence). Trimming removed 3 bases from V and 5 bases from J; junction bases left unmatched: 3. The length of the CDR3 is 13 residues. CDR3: CASSIWGGETQYF. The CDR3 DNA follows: TGTGCCAGTAGTATTTGGGGAGGGGAGACCCAGTACTTC. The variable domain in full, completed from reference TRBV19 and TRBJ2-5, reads DGGITQSPKYLFRKEGQNVTLSCEQNLNHDAMYWYRQDPGQGLRLIYYSQIVNDFQKGDIAEGYSVSREKKESFPLTVTSAQKNPTAFYLCASSIWGGETQYFGPGTRLLVL.

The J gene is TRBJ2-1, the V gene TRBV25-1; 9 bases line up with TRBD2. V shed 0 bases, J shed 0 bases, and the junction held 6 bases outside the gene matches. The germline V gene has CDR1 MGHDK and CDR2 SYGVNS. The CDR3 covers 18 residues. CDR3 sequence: CASSEYGTSRSSYNEQFF. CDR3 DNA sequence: TGTGCCAGCAGTGAATATGGGACTAGCCGTAGCTCCTACAATGAGCAGTTCTTC.

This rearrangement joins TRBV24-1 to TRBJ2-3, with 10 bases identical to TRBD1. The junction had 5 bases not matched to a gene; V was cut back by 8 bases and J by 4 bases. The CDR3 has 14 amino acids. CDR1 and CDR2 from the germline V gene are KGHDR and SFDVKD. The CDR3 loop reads CATTDRGSADTQYF. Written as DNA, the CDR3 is TGTGCCACCACGGACAGGGGGAGCGCAGATACGCAGTATTTT.

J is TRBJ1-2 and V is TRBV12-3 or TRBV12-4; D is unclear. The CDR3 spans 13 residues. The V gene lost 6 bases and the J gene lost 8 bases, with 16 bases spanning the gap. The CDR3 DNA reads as TGTGCCAGCAGCCCCACACCTCCAAAGGGCTACACCTTC. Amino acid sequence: CASSPTPPKGYTF.

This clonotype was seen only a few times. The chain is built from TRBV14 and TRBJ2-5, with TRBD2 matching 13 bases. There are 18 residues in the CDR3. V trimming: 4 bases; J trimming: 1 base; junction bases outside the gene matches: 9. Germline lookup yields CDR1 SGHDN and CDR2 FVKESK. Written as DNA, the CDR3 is TGTGCCAGCAGCCGCAATCCTACTAGCGGGAGGGCCCAAGAGACCCAGTACTTC. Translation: CASSRNPTSGRAQETQYF. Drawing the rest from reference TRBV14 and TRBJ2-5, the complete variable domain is EAGVTQFPSHSVIEKGQTVTLRCDPISGHDNLYWYRRVMGKEIKFLLHFVKESKQDESGMPNNRFLAERTGGTYSTLKVQPAELEDSGVYFCASSRNPTSGRAQETQYFGPGTRLLVL.

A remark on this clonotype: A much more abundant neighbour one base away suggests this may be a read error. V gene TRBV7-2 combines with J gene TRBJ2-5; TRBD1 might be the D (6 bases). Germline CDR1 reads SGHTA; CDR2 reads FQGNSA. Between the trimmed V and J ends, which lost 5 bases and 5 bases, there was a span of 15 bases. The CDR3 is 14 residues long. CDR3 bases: TGTGCCAGCAGCCTTACCGGGACACACGAGACCCAGTACTTC. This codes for CASSLTGTHETQYF. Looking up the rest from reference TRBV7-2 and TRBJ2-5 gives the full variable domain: GAGVSQSPSNKVTEKGKDVELRCDPISGHTALYWYRQSLGQGLEFLIYFQGNSAPDKSGLPSDRFSAERTGGSVSTLTIQRTQQEDSAVYLCASSLTGTHETQYFGPGTRLLVL.

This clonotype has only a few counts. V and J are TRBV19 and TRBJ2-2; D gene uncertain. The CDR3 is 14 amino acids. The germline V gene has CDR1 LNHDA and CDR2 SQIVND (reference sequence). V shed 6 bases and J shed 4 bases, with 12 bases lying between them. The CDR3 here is CASRNSWLTGELFF. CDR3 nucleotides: TGTGCCAGTAGGAATTCCTGGCTCACCGGGGAGCTGTTTTTT.

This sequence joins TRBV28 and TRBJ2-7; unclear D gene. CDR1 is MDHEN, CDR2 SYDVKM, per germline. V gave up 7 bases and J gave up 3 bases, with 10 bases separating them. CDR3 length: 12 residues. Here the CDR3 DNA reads TGTGCCAGCAAAACAGAGAACTACGAGCAGTACTTC. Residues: CASKTENYEQYF.

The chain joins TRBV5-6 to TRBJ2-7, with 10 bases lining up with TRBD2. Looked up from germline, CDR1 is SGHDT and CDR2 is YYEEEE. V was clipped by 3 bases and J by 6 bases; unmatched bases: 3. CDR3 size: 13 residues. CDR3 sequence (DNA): TGTGCCAGCAGCTGGACTAGCGGAGTCGAGCAGTACGTC. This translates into CASSWTSGVEQYV.

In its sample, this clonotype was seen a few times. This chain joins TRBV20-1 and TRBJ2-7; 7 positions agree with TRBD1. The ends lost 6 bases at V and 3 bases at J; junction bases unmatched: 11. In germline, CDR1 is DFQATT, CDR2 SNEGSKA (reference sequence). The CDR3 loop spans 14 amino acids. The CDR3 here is CSAELTGYGYEQYF. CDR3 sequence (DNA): TGCAGTGCGGAACTGACAGGGTACGGCTACGAGCAGTACTTC.

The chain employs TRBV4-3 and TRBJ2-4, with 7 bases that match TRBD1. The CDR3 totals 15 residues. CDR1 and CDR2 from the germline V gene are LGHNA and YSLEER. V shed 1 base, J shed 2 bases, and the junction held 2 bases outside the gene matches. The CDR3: CASSQARGTKNIQYF. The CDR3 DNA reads TGCGCCAGCAGCCAAGCCAGGGGGACCAAAAACATTCAGTACTTC.

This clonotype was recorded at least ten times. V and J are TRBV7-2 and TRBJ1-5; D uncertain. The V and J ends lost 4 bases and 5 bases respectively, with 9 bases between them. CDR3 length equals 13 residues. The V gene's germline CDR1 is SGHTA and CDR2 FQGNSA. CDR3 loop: CASSSQRDQPQHF. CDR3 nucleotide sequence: TGTGCCAGCAGCTCTCAGAGAGATCAGCCCCAGCATTTT.

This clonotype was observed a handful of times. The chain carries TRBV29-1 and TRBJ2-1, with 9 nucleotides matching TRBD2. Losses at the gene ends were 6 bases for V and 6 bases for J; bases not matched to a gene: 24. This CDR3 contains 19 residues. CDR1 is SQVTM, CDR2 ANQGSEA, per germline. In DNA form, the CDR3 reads TGCAGCGTCGACAAGGGGTGGGGCAGGCTTAGCGGGAGTGGCAATGAGCAGTTCTTC. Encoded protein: CSVDKGWGRLSGSGNEQFF.

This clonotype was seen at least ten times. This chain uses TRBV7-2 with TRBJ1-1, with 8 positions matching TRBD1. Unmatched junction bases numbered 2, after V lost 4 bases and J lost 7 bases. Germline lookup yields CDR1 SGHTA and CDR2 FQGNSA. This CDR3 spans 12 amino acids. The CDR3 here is CASSSGTGEAFF. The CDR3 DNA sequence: TGTGCCAGCAGCTCCGGGACAGGTGAAGCTTTCTTT.

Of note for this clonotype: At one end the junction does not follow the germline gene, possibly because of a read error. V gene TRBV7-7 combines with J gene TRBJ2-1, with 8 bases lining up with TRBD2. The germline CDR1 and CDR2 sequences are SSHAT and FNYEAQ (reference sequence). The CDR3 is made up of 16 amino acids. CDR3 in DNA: TGTGCTAGCAGCTTTGCTGTAACTAGCGGATACAATGAGCAGTTCTTC. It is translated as CASSFAVTSGYNEQFF.